This T cell receptor beta chain is from a study of blood T cell repertoires in COVID-19. For the study at large: Both acute and convalescent COVID-19 samples were obtained from the United States, Italy and Spain. PBMCs, B-cell-depleted T cells, or T cells provided the cDNA or gDNA that made up the material.

Clones were sequenced by immunoSEQ multiplex PCR, and TCRdb holds only the in-frame ones, with some missing. The table has 140,000 to 150,000 clones, approximately 80% seen once. CDR1 is LNHDA, CDR2 SQIVND, per germline (reference sequence). Trimming took 3 bases from V and 2 from J, leaving 10 bases between them. CDR3 length: 14 residues. The receptor was isolated from a man between 60 and 70 years old with active or convalescent COVID-19. What was sequenced was peripheral blood. This chain uses TRBV19 with TRBJ1-1; D is unclear. The CDR3: CASSIRLSNTEAFF. In DNA, the CDR3 is TGTGCCAGTAGTATCCGACTTTCCAACACTGAAGCTTTCTTT.